These 31 T cell receptor beta chains were all obtained from the same sample, sequenced in a study of neurological immune-mediated disorders. TCRdb reprocessed the 5' RACE reads with MiXCR, giving one entry per CDR3 protein. This sample has about 66,000 distinct CDR3 sequences, with 4.5% found just once. Input material: PBMCs. The receptors were sampled from a man in his thirties or forties with multiple sclerosis.

This clonotype was seen at least ten times. The V gene is TRBV6-5, the J gene TRBJ2-7; 8 bases are a match to TRBD1. Germline assignment: CDR1 MNHEY and CDR2 SVGAGI. After removal of 5 bases from V and 4 bases from J, the junction contained 10 bases not matched to a gene. CDR3 length: 15 amino acids. CDR3 in amino acids: CASSPGQGTFYEQYV. CDR3 in DNA: TGTGCCAGCAGTCCCGGACAGGGAACCTTTTACGAGCAGTACGTC.

This clonotype occurred a few times. In nucleotides, the CDR3 is TGTGCCAGCAGCCAAGATTGGAGCTCTGGAAACACCATATATTTT. Amino acid sequence: CASSQDWSSGNTIYF. The V and J genes are TRBV3-1 and TRBJ1-3; no clear D. The germline gives CDR1 LGHDT, CDR2 YNNKEL (reference sequence). The CDR3 has 15 amino acids. V was trimmed by 0 bases and J by 0 bases, leaving 6 bases between them.

This clonotype has ten or more counts. The chain uses TRBV11-2 and TRBJ2-6, with 8 bases lining up with TRBD2. Germline lookup yields CDR1 SGHAT and CDR2 FQNNGV. V shed 1 base, J shed 0 bases, and the junction held 5 bases outside the gene matches. CDR3 length equals 18 residues. CDR3: CASSLGGRYPSGANVLTF. The CDR3, as DNA: TGTGCCAGCAGCTTAGGCGGGAGGTACCCCTCTGGGGCCAACGTCCTGACTTTC.

Of note for this clonotype: Just one base apart from a much larger clone, this may be a read error. This chain uses TRBV4-1 with TRBJ2-1; maybe TRBD2 (6 bases). In germline, CDR1 is MGHRA, CDR2 YSYEKL. This CDR3 has 13 residues. In DNA, the CDR3 is TGCGCCGGCAGCCTGTTTGGGGGGAATGAGCAGTTCTTC. This translates into CAGSLFGGNEQFF.

This clonotype appeared many times. The chain combines TRBV7-9 with TRBJ1-1; D not resolved. Germline CDR1 and CDR2: SEHNR and FQNEAQ (reference sequence). The CDR3 is 12 residues long. The ends were cut back, 6 bases at V and 1 base at J, with 6 bases in the middle. Written as DNA, the CDR3 is TGTGCCAGCAGGATTCAGAACACTGAAGCTTTCTTT. Residues: CASRIQNTEAFF.

This clonotype was picked up a small number of times. The rearrangement links TRBV5-1 to TRBJ1-2; D possibly corresponds to TRBD1 (5 bases). The length of the CDR3 is 13 residues. Germline loops: CDR1 SGHRS, CDR2 YFSETQ. V lost 7 bases to trimming and J lost 4 bases, with 14 bases between them. CDR3: CASGVGGVYGYTF. CDR3 DNA sequence: TGCGCCAGCGGTGTGGGGGGAGTCTATGGCTACACCTTC.

The table lists this clonotype with many counts. V gene TRBV24-1 combines with J gene TRBJ1-2, with TRBD1 identical over 12 bases. The germline gives CDR1 KGHDR, CDR2 SFDVKD. The trim removed 6 bases at V and 7 bases at J, leaving 14 bases unmatched. The CDR3 is 17 residues long. CDR3 residues: CATSPRPGTGGTGGYTF. The CDR3, as DNA: TGTGCCACCAGTCCGCGTCCCGGGACAGGGGGCACGGGTGGCTACACCTTC.

This clonotype was seen repeatedly, ten times or more. The J gene is TRBJ2-2, the V gene TRBV5-8, with D perhaps given as TRBD1 or TRBD2 (5 bases each). Germline V lookup: CDR1 SGHTS, CDR2 YDEGEE. The CDR3 covers 15 residues. V lost 4 bases and J 0 bases, leaving 10 bases between the germline ends. CDR3 in amino acids: CASSPGTTNTGELFF. The CDR3 DNA is TGTGCCAGCAGCCCGGGGACGACGAACACCGGGGAGCTGTTTTTT.

In its sample, this clonotype was seen many times. Here the CDR3 reads CSAPTGPFNTEAFF. The CDR3 DNA sequence: TGCAGTGCGCCGACAGGCCCCTTCAACACTGAAGCTTTCTTT. The chain carries TRBV20-1 and TRBJ1-1; D is possibly TRBD1 (6 bases). There are 14 residues in the CDR3. V was shortened by 6 bases and J by 2 bases, with 16 bases between the two germline ends. CDR1 is DFQATT and CDR2 is SNEGSKA in the germline V gene (reference sequence).

Ten or more counts support this clonotype. V is TRBV20-1 and J is TRBJ2-4; D is uncertain. The CDR3 has 13 residues. CDR1 is DFQATT and CDR2 is SNEGSKA in the germline V gene (reference sequence). The V end lost 6 bases, the J end lost 1 base, and 10 bases lay between the germline ends. CDR3 loop: CSAPPPAKNIQYF. CDR3 sequence (DNA): TGCAGTGCCCCGCCACCGGCCAAAAACATTCAGTACTTC.

This clonotype came up many times. The chain combines TRBV14 with TRBJ1-1; TRBD1 matches at 7 bases. The V gene's germline CDR1 is SGHDN and CDR2 FVKESK. Trimming took 0 bases from V and 1 from J; bases not matched to a gene: 8. The CDR3 covers 17 residues. The CDR3 DNA follows: TGTGCCAGCAGCCAAGATAAACGACAGGGACAGAACACTGAAGCTTTCTTT. It specifies CASSQDKRQGQNTEAFF.

The sample holds many counts of this clonotype. The CDR3 DNA sequence: TGCAGTGCCGAATCTCCGGGACAGGGGGCCGAGTACAATGAGCAGTTCTTC. Translating it yields CSAESPGQGAEYNEQFF. V is TRBV20-1 and J is TRBJ2-1; 12 nucleotides match TRBD1. CDR3 length equals 17 residues. Unmatched junction bases numbered 13, after V lost 6 bases and J lost 4 bases. Looked up from germline, CDR1 is DFQATT and CDR2 is SNEGSKA (reference sequence).

This clonotype was observed many times. The V and J genes are TRBV20-1 and TRBJ2-1, with D possibly being TRBD2 (5 bases). This CDR3 has 16 residues. Between the trimmed V and J ends, which lost 3 bases and 3 bases, there was a span of 18 bases. The germline CDR1 and CDR2 sequences are DFQATT and SNEGSKA (reference sequence). The CDR3 spells CSARGPERTFYNEQFF. The CDR3 region has the DNA TGCAGTGCTAGGGGCCCGGAGAGGACTTTCTACAATGAGCAGTTCTTC.

There are a few counts of this clonotype. The V and J genes are TRBV5-1 and TRBJ2-2; TRBD1 is a possible D gene (5 bases). Germline assignment: CDR1 SGHRS and CDR2 YFSETQ. Trimming removed 4 bases at V and 1 base at J, with 8 bases between. There are 14 residues in the CDR3. CDR3 loop: CASSDGQNTGELFF. In DNA, the CDR3 is TGCGCCAGCAGCGACGGACAGAACACCGGGGAGCTGTTTTTT.

The table lists this clonotype with many counts. The rearrangement links TRBV29-1 to TRBJ2-3; TRBD2 is a possible D gene (5 bases). The CDR3 extends over 12 amino acids. In germline, CDR1 is SQVTM, CDR2 ANQGSEA. Trimming left V 6 bases short and J 6 bases short, with 13 bases between. CDR3 loop: CSVAGGRDTQYF. The CDR3 DNA follows: TGCAGCGTCGCGGGCGGGCGGGATACGCAGTATTTT.

In its sample, this clonotype was seen a few times. This rearrangement joins TRBV5-1 to TRBJ1-2, with TRBD1 as a possible D gene (5 bases). The CDR3 is 13 amino acids. CDR1 SGHRS and CDR2 YFSETQ come from the germline V gene. V lost 8 bases and J lost 2, with 13 bases in between. The CDR3 DNA reads TGCGCCAGTGGGCCGGGGGGAAACTATGGCTACACCTTC. Encoded protein: CASGPGGNYGYTF.

This clonotype was detected many times. The chain links TRBV10-3 to TRBJ1-1; TRBD1 is a possible D gene (6 bases). Trimming left V 7 bases short and J 1 base short, with 10 bases between. Germline V lookup: CDR1 ENHRY, CDR2 SYGVKD. This CDR3 has 13 residues. The CDR3 is CAINGQRNTEAFF. The CDR3 coding sequence is TGTGCCATCAACGGACAGCGGAACACTGAAGCTTTCTTT.

This clonotype has ten or more counts. The chain combines TRBV12-3 or TRBV12-4 with TRBJ1-2; D is ambiguous. CDR3 length: 12 residues. V dropped 6 bases and J dropped 8 bases, with 13 bases sitting between them. The CDR3 coding sequence is TGTGCCAGCAGCAGCAGGAGAGCGGGCTACACCTTC. This translates into CASSSRRAGYTF.

This clonotype was detected many times. The chain combines TRBV4-1 with TRBJ2-7; either TRBD1 or TRBD2 may fit D (5 bases each). The V end lost 6 bases, the J end lost 6 bases, and 18 bases lay between the germline ends. CDR1 MGHRA and CDR2 YSYEKL come from the germline V gene. The CDR3 runs 14 residues. This CDR3 is CASSQPGRPSEQYV. CDR3 nucleotide sequence: TGCGCCAGCAGTCAACCGGGACGGCCATCCGAGCAGTACGTC.

This clonotype occurred many times. The chain couples TRBV7-8 to TRBJ2-3; weak D call: TRBD1 (5 bases). The V end lost 2 bases, the J end lost 2 bases, and 11 bases lay between the germline ends. Germline V gene data show CDR1 as SGHVS and CDR2 as FQNEAQ. This CDR3 is built from 15 residues. CDR3: CASSLSDSSTDTQYF. Written as DNA, the CDR3 is TGTGCCAGCAGCTTATCCGACAGTTCCACAGATACGCAGTATTTT.

In this sample, this clonotype turned up many times. The chain joins TRBV7-3 to TRBJ2-3; perhaps TRBD1 as D (6 bases). The CDR3 sequence is 14 residues long. V was cut by 2 bases and J by 10 bases, with 16 bases left in between. Germline V lookup: CDR1 SGHTA, CDR2 FQGTGA. CDR3 nucleotides: TGTGCCAGCAGCTTAGCCGGGACAACCAGCCCGCAGTATTTT. Translated: CASSLAGTTSPQYF.

In its sample, this clonotype was seen many times. V and J are TRBV10-1 and TRBJ2-3; D remains ambiguous. The CDR3 covers 13 residues. The V end was cut by 2 bases, the J end by 3 bases, with 6 bases between. Germline CDR1 and CDR2: WNHNN and SYGVQD (reference sequence). The chain's CDR3 is CASSEITTDTQYF. CDR3 sequence (DNA): TGCGCCAGCAGTGAGATCACTACAGATACGCAGTATTTT.

This clonotype was found many times. The chain carries TRBV5-1 and TRBJ1-1; possibly TRBD1 for D (5 bases). Germline V gives CDR1 SGHRS, CDR2 YFSETQ. This CDR3 contains 13 residues. V dropped 1 base and J dropped 5 bases, with 9 bases sitting between them. The CDR3 protein is CASSLTGLTEAFF. The DNA of the CDR3 is TGCGCCAGCAGCTTGACGGGGCTAACTGAAGCTTTCTTT.

This clonotype was observed many times. The V gene is TRBV5-1, the J gene TRBJ1-2, with D hard to call. CDR3 length equals 15 residues. With 0 bases removed from V and 4 bases from J, the gap between germline ends came to 13 bases. Germline V gene lookup returns CDR1 SGHRS and CDR2 YFSETQ. CDR3 protein: CASSLDPTNIYGYTF. In DNA, the CDR3 is TGCGCCAGCAGCTTGGACCCGACAAACATCTATGGCTACACCTTC. The entire variable domain, with the rest obtained from reference TRBV5-1 and TRBJ1-2, is as follows: KAGVTQTPRYLIKTRGQQVTLSCSPISGHRSVSWYQQTPGQGLQFLFEYFSETQRNKGNFPGRFSGRQFSNSRSEMNVSTLELGDSALYLCASSLDPTNIYGYTFGSGTRLTVV.

This clonotype was counted between two and nine times. The chain has TRBV7-9 and TRBJ2-2; D is unresolved. The CDR3 totals 11 residues. The germline V gene has CDR1 SEHNR and CDR2 FQNEAQ (reference sequence). The V gene lost 7 bases and the J gene lost 6 bases, with 6 bases spanning the gap. CDR3 sequence: CASTTPGELFF. The CDR3 bases are TGTGCCAGCACAACTCCCGGGGAGCTGTTTTTT.

This clonotype appeared a few times. The genes are TRBV5-5 and TRBJ2-7; D unresolved. Trimming pared 0 bases from V and 3 bases from J, leaving 13 bases between. CDR3 size: 15 residues. Germline values: CDR1 SGHKS, CDR2 YYEKEE (reference sequence). CDR3 in amino acids: CASSLGPGLNYEQYF. CDR3 nucleotides: TGTGCCAGCAGCTTGGGGCCAGGCTTAAACTACGAGCAGTACTTC.

This clonotype has a count of ten or more. The chain links TRBV7-3 to TRBJ2-1; D call uncertain. Germline V gene lookup returns CDR1 SGHTA and CDR2 FQGTGA. The CDR3 totals 11 residues. The ends were cut back, 5 bases at V and 9 bases at J, with 8 bases in the middle. The CDR3 here is CASSQSGEQFF. CDR3 nucleotides: TGTGCCAGCAGCCAATCCGGTGAGCAGTTCTTC.

This clonotype came up many times. This chain connects TRBV20-1 to TRBJ1-1, with D possibly TRBD1 on 6 matching bases. V dropped 3 bases and J dropped 3 bases, with 11 bases sitting between them. This CDR3 contains 13 residues. Germline-derived CDR1 and CDR2 are DFQATT and SNEGSKA (reference sequence). CDR3 sequence reads: CSASLGGYTEAFF. The CDR3 bases are TGCAGTGCTAGTCTAGGGGGGTACACTGAAGCTTTCTTT.

The rearrangement joins TRBV27 to TRBJ1-1; 8 bases agree with TRBD1. Germline loops: CDR1 MNHEY, CDR2 SMNVEV (reference sequence). CDR3 length equals 15 residues. Losses at the gene ends were 0 bases for V and 4 bases for J; bases not matched to a gene: 4. The CDR3 region is CASSLSSTGGTEAFF. The CDR3 DNA reads TGTGCCAGCAGTTTATCAAGTACAGGGGGCACTGAAGCTTTCTTT.

This clonotype has a count of ten or more. The chain carries TRBV6-1 and TRBJ1-6, with unresolved D. Per germline, CDR1 MNHNS and CDR2 SASEGT. The germline V and J ends were trimmed by 4 bases and 6 bases, with 7 bases remaining between them. This CDR3 contains 13 residues. The DNA of the CDR3 is TGTGCCAGCAGTGCCGCAGCTAATTCACCCCTCCACTTT. The encoded protein is CASSAAANSPLHF.

In its sample, this clonotype was seen many times. CDR3 coding DNA: TGCAGTGCTAGAGTGAGGGCAAAAGATACGCAGTATTTT. The encoded protein is CSARVRAKDTQYF. The rearrangement uses TRBV20-1 and TRBJ2-3, with D perhaps TRBD2 (5 bases). The V end was cut by 1 base, the J end by 5 bases, with 10 bases between. The CDR3 length is 13 residues. Germline values: CDR1 DFQATT, CDR2 SNEGSKA (reference sequence).